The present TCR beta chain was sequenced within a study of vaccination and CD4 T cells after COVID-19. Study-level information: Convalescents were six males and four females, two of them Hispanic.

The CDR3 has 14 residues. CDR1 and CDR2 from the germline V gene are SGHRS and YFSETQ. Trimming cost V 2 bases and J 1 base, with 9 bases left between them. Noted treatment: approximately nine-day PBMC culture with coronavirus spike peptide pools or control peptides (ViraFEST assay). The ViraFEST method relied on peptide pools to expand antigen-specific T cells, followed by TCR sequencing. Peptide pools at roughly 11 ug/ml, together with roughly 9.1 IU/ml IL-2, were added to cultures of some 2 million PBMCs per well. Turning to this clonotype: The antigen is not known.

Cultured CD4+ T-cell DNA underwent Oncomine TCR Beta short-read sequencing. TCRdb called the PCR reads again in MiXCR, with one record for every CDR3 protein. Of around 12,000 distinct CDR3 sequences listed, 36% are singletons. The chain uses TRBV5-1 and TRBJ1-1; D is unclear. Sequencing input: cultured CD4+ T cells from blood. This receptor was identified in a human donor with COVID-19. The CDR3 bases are TGCGCCAGCAGCTTAGCCACGTGGAACACTGAAGCTTTCTTT. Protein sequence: CASSLATWNTEAFF.